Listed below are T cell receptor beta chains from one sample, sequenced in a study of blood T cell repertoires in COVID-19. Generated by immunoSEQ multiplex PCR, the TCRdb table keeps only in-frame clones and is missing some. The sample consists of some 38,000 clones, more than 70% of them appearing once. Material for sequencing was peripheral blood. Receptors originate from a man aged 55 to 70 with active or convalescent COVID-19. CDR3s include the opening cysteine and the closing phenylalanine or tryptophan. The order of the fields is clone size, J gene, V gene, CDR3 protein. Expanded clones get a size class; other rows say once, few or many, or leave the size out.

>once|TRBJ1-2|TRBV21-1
CASSKRGLGQGCGYTF
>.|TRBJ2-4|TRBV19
CASSMRGRAGDIQYF
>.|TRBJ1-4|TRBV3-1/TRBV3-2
CASSQGWGLNEKLFF
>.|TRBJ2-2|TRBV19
CASRKAGSGSGELFF
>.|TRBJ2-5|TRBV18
CASSSLAGELETQYF
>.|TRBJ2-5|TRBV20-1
CSAQDQETQYF
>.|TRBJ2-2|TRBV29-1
CSVDYGLAGVHTGELFF
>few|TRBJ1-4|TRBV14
CASSQDSYREKLFF
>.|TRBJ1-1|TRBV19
CASSIDHTGHTEAFF
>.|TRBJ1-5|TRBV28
CATRTRGHGNQPQHF
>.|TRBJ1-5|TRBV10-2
CASTGISNQPQHF
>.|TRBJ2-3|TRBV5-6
CASSLGLAGDTQYF
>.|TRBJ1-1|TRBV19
CASSPTYSYTEAFF
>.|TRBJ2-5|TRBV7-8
CASRTEEGVETQYF
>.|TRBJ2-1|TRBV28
CASTRYNEQFF
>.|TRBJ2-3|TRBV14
CASSQTDSTQYF